This is a list of T cell receptor beta chains from one sample in a study of vaccination and CD4 T cells after COVID-19. These TCRs' antigens remain unknown. TCRdb used MiXCR to reprocess the PCR reads, holding one entry per CDR3 protein. The sample gives roughly 20,000 distinct CDR3 sequences, approximately 42% of which show up once; around 9% is in the top ten. Sequencing used CD4+ T cells from blood, cultured in vitro, obtained about 7 months after SARS-CoV-2 vaccination. The receptors shown here come from a human donor who had recovered from COVID-19. The CDR3 runs from the conserved cysteine through the conserved F or W.

cdr3_aa	v_call	j_call
CSASLAGRLDNEQFF	TRBV20-1	TRBJ2-1
CSSLRDQDTQYF	TRBV20-1	TRBJ2-3
CASSKGAREKLFF	TRBV25-1	TRBJ1-4
CSGEIQETQYF	TRBV20-1	TRBJ2-5
CASSYSDGGQTQYF	TRBV19	-
CASSQGQGLTDTQYF	TRBV7-2	TRBJ2-3
CASSPPARYNEQFF	TRBV7-8	TRBJ2-1
CSVDRAGTENRMHF	TRBV29-1	TRBJ2-3
CASIVARGSYEQYF	TRBV6-1	TRBJ2-7
CSARTQGGLDGYTF	TRBV29-1	TRBJ1-2
CASSRTGIADTQYF	TRBV27	TRBJ2-3
CASSPNGNTIYF	TRBV9	TRBJ1-3
CASSRGLLNQPQHF	TRBV6-2/TRBV6-3	TRBJ1-5
CASTAPGTSGRANRSEQYF	TRBV6-1	TRBJ2-7
CASDTEEETQYF	TRBV2	TRBJ2-5
CASSLGTGSQETQYF	TRBV5-8	TRBJ2-5
CACSTGMVETQYF	TRBV30	TRBJ2-5
CAREGGRETQYF	TRBV21-1	TRBJ2-5
CASSFVADTQYF	TRBV7-2	TRBJ2-3
CASSYEGWSPLHF	TRBV28	TRBJ1-6
CASSSDGERNIQYF	TRBV11-3	TRBJ2-4
CASSTRTPDTQYF	TRBV28	TRBJ2-3
CSVGGGHGYTF	TRBV29-1	TRBJ1-2